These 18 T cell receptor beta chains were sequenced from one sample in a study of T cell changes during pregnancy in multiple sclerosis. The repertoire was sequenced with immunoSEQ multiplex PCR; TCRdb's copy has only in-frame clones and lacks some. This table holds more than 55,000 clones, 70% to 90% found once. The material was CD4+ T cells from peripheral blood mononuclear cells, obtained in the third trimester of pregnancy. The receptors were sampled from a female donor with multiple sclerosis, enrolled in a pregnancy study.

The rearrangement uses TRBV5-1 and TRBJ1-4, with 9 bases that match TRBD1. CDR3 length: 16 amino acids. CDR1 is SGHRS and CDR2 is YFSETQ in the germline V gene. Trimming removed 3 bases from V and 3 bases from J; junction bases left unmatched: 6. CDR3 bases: TGCGCCAGCAGCTCAACAGGGGGCTTGGCTAATGAAAAACTGTTTTTT. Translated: CASSSTGGLANEKLFF.

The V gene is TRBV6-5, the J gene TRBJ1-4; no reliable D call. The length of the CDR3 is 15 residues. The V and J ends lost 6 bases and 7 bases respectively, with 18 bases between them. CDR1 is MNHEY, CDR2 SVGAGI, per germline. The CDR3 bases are TGTGCCAGCAGCCCCGATTGGGCGGGTTTTGAAAAACTGTTTTTT. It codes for CASSPDWAGFEKLFF.

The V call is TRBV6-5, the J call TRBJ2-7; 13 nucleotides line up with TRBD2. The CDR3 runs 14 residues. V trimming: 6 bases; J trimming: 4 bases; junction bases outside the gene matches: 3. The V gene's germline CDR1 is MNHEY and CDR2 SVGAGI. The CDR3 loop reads CASSPGLAGYEQYF. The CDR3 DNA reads TGTGCCAGCAGCCCGGGACTAGCGGGGTACGAGCAGTACTTC.

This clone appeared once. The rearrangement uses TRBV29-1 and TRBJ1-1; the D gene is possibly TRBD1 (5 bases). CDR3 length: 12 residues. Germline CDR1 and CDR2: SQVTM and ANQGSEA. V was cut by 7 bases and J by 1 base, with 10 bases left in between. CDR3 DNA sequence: TGCAGCGCACAGGAATCGAACACTGAAGCTTTCTTT. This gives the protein CSAQESNTEAFF. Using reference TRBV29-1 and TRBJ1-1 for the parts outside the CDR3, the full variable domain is SAVISQKPSRDICQRGTSLTIQCQVDSQVTMMFWYRQQPGQSLTLIATANQGSEATYESGFVIDKFPISRPNLTFSTLTVSNMSPEDSSIYLCSAQESNTEAFFGQGTRLTVV.

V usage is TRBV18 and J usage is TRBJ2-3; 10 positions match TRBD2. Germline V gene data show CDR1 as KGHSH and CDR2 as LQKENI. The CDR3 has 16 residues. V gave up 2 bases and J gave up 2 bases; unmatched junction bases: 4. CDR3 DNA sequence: TGTGCCAGCTCACCAACTAGCGGGGAGAACACAGATACGCAGTATTTT. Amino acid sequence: CASSPTSGENTDTQYF. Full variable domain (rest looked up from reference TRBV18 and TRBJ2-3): NAGVMQNPRHLVRRRGQEARLRCSPMKGHSHVYWYRQLPEEGLKFMVYLQKENIIDESGMPKERFSAEFPKEGPSILRIQQVVRGDSAAYFCASSPTSGENTDTQYFGPGTRLTVL.

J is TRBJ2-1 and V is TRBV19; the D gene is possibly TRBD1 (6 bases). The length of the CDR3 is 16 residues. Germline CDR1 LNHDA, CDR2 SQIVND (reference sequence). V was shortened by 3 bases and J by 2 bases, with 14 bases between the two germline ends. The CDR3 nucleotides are TGTGCCAGTAGTATTCGACAGGCTGCGGCCTACAATGAGCAGTTCTTC. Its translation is CASSIRQAAAYNEQFF.

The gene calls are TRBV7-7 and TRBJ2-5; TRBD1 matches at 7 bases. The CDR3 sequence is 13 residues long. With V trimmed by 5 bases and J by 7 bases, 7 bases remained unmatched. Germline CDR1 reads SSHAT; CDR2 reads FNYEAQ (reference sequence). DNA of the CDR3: TGTGCCAGCAGCGACGACAGGGTAGGGACCCAGTACTTC. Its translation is CASSDDRVGTQYF.

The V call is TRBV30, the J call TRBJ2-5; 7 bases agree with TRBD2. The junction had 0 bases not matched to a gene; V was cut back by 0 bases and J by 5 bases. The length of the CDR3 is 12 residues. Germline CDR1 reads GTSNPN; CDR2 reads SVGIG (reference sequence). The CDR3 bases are TGTGCCTGGAGTGTGGGAGGGGAGACCCAGTACTTC. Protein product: CAWSVGGETQYF. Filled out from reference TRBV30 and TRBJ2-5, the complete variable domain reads SQTIHQWPATLVQPVGSPLSLECTVEGTSNPNLYWYRQAAGRGLQLLFYSVGIGQISSEVPQNLSASRPQDRQFILSSKKLLLSDSGFYLCAWSVGGETQYFGPGTRLLVL.

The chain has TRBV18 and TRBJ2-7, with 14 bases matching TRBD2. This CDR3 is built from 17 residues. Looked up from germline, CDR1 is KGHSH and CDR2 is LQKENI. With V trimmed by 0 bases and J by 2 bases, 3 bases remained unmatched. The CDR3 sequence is CASSPPATSGRAYEQYF. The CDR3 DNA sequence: TGTGCCAGCTCACCACCGGCGACTAGCGGGAGGGCCTACGAGCAGTACTTC.

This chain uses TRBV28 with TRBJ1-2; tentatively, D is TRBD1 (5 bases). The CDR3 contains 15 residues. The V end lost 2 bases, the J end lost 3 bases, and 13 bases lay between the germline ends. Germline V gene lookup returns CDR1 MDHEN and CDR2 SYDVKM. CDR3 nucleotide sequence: TGTGCCAGCAGTTTAGGGGGGGTGAGGGACTATGGCTACACCTTC. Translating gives CASSLGGVRDYGYTF.

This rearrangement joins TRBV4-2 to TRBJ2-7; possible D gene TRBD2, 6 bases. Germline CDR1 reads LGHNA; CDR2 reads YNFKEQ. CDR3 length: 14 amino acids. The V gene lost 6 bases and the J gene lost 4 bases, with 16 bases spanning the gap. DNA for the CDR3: TGTGCCAGCAGTTTAAGTGTGGGGGGTTACGAGCAGTACTTC. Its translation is CASSLSVGGYEQYF.

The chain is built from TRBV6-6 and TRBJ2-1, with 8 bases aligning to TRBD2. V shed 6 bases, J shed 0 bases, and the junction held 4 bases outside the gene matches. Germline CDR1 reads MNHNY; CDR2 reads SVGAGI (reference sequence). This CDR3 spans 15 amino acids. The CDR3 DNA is TGTGCCAGCAGAGAAAGCGGGAGCTCCTACAATGAGCAGTTCTTC. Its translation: CASRESGSSYNEQFF.

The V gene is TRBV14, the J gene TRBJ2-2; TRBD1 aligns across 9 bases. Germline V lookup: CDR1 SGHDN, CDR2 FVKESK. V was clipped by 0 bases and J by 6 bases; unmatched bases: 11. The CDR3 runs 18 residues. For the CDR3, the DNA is TGTGCCAGCAGCCAAGAATGGGGGACAGGGCGAGCGGCCGGGGAGCTGTTTTTT. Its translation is CASSQEWGTGRAAGELFF.

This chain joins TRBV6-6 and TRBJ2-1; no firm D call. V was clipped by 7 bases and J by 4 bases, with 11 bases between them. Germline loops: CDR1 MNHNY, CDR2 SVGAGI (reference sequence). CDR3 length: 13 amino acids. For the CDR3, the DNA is TGTGCCAGCACCTCCGGTTGGTACAATGAGCAGTTCTTC. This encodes CASTSGWYNEQFF.

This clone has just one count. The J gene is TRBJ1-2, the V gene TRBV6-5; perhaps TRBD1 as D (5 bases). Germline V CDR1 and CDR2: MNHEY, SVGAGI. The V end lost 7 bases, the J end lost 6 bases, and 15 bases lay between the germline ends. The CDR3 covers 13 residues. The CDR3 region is CASKGPNSHGYTF. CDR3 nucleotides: TGTGCCAGCAAGGGGCCTAACAGTCATGGCTACACCTTC.

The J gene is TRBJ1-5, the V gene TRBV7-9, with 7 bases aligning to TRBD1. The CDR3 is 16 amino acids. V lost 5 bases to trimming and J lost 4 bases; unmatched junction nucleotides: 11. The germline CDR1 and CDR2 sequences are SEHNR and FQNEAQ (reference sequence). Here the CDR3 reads CASSKNRTGRNQPQHF. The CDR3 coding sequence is TGTGCCAGCAGCAAGAACCGGACAGGCCGAAATCAGCCCCAGCATTTT.

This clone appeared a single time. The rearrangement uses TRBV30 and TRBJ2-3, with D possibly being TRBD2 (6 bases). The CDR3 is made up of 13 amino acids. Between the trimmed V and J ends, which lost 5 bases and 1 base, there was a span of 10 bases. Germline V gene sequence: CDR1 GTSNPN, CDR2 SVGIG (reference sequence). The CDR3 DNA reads TGTGCCTGGGGGGACTCGCGCACAGATACGCAGTATTTT. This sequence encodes CAWGDSRTDTQYF.

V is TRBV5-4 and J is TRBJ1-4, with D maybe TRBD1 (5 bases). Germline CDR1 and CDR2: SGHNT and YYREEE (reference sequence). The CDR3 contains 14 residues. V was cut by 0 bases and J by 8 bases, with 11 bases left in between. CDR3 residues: CASSLGGRLEKLFF. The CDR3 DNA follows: TGTGCCAGCAGCTTGGGGGGCCGGCTCGAAAAACTGTTTTTT.